Below are 20 T cell receptor beta chains sequenced from a single sample in a study of technical replicates of blood from several donors. Method: immunoSEQ multiplex PCR; TCRdb's copy keeps in-frame clones and lacks some. The sample comprises 55,000 to 85,000 clones, roughly 96% of which are singletons, and approximately 0.2% rests with the top ten. Sequencing used T cells isolated from PBMCs. All receptors come from a human donor in good health.

The J gene is TRBJ2-5, the V gene TRBV10-3, with 10 nucleotides matching TRBD2. CDR1 is ENHRY and CDR2 is SYGVKD in the germline V gene. Unmatched junction bases numbered 3, after V lost 3 bases and J lost 2 bases. There are 15 residues in the CDR3. CDR3 coding DNA: TGTGCCATCAGTGACACGGGACTAGCGCAAGAGACCCAGTACTTC. Protein: CAISDTGLAQETQYF.

V is TRBV18 and J is TRBJ2-3; the D gene is possibly TRBD2 (6 bases). Germline-derived CDR1 and CDR2 are KGHSH and LQKENI. Trimming shortened V by 5 bases and J by 3 bases, and 18 bases separated the two germline ends. This CDR3 has 16 residues. The CDR3 DNA follows: TGTGCCAGCTCATCAACCGGAGGGCGTCAGACAGATACGCAGTATTTT. Translating it yields CASSSTGGRQTDTQYF.

This clone occurred once. This sequence joins TRBV2 and TRBJ1-2; 7 bases fit TRBD1. The CDR3 consists of 14 residues. Germline V lookup: CDR1 SNHLY, CDR2 FYNNEI. V lost 11 bases and J lost 2; bases outside the gene matches: 11. In DNA, the CDR3 is TGTGCCTACTCCGGGACAGAAGAAAACTATGGCTACACCTTC. This gives the protein CAYSGTEENYGYTF.

The gene calls are TRBV9 and TRBJ1-5; D gene unclear. Trimming took off 0 bases at V and 9 bases at J, with 7 bases between the two ends. Per the germline V gene, CDR1 is SGDLS and CDR2 is YYNGEE. This CDR3 is built from 12 residues. The CDR3 reads CASSVGEGPQHF. CDR3 coding DNA: TGTGCCAGCAGCGTAGGGGAGGGGCCCCAGCATTTT. Full variable domain (rest looked up from reference TRBV9 and TRBJ1-5): DSGVTQTPKHLITATGQRVTLRCSPRSGDLSVYWYQQSLDQGLQFLIQYYNGEERAKGNILERFSAQQFPDLHSELNLSSLELGDSALYFCASSVGEGPQHFGDGTRLSIL.

The CDR3 protein is CASSLQGGWGDSPLHF. The DNA for the CDR3 is TGTGCCAGCAGTTTACAGGGTGGGTGGGGTGATTCACCCCTCCACTTT. The chain links TRBV6-5 to TRBJ1-6; TRBD1 might be the D (6 bases). The V gene lost 4 bases and the J gene lost 8 bases, with 18 bases spanning the gap. The germline V gene has CDR1 MNHEY and CDR2 SVGAGI. CDR3 length equals 16 residues.

For the CDR3, the DNA is TGCAGCGTTGGGGCGGGACAGGGGGGTTATGGCTACACCTTC. Translated: CSVGAGQGGYGYTF. J is TRBJ1-2 and V is TRBV29-1; TRBD1 aligns across 11 bases. Germline CDR1 reads SQVTM; CDR2 reads ANQGSEA. Trimming took 4 bases from V and 5 from J; bases not matched to a gene: 6. The CDR3 extends over 14 amino acids. The full variable domain, its missing parts supplied by reference TRBV29-1 and TRBJ1-2, is SAVISQKPSRDICQRGTSLTIQCQVDSQVTMMFWYRQQPGQSLTLIATANQGSEATYESGFVIDKFPISRPNLTFSTLTVSNMSPEDSSIYLCSVGAGQGGYGYTFGSGTRLTVV.

The rearrangement uses TRBV6-6 and TRBJ2-2, with D perhaps TRBD1 (6 bases). V was shortened by 4 bases and J by 2 bases, with 11 bases between the two germline ends. The CDR3 is 15 residues long. In germline, CDR1 is MNHNY, CDR2 SVGAGI (reference sequence). The CDR3 reads CASSSGGLNTGELFF. The CDR3 bases are TGTGCCAGCAGTTCTGGGGGCCTAAACACCGGGGAGCTGTTTTTT.

This chain links TRBV2 with TRBJ2-7; 9 bases agree with TRBD2. V trimming: 7 bases; J trimming: 5 bases; junction bases outside the gene matches: 12. The germline V gene has CDR1 SNHLY and CDR2 FYNNEI. This CDR3 comprises 15 residues. The CDR3 protein is CASTRGAAGGDEQYF. For the CDR3, the DNA is TGTGCCAGCACCCGTGGGGCAGCGGGGGGAGACGAGCAGTACTTC.

This clone was counted once. The J gene is TRBJ2-1, the V gene TRBV4-2, with 13 nucleotides matching TRBD2. The CDR3 runs 19 residues. V dropped 3 bases and J dropped 5; count of bases not matched to a gene: 13. Germline V lookup: CDR1 LGHNA, CDR2 YNFKEQ. The CDR3 bases are TGTGCCAGCAGCCATAGCCGCGGACTAGCGGGAGTGGGGGACAATGAGCAGTTCTTC. Its protein is CASSHSRGLAGVGDNEQFF.

The rearrangement joins TRBV10-3 to TRBJ1-2, with D unresolved. The V end lost 8 bases, the J end lost 6 bases, and 16 bases lay between the germline ends. This CDR3 has 13 residues. Germline CDR1 ENHRY, CDR2 SYGVKD. DNA for the CDR3: TGTGCCATCGTCGGTGACATTCCCCATGGCTACACCTTC. This encodes CAIVGDIPHGYTF.

The chain is built from TRBV6-1 and TRBJ1-3, with D maybe TRBD1 (5 bases). The germline V gene encodes CDR1 MNHNS and CDR2 SASEGT. This CDR3 region has 16 residues. Between the trimmed V and J ends, which lost 1 base and 0 bases, there was a span of 10 bases. DNA of the CDR3: TGTGCCAGCAGTGAAGTTGGGGGGTTCTCTGGAAACACCATATATTTT. It is translated as CASSEVGGFSGNTIYF.

The chain carries TRBV27 and TRBJ1-2, with 10 bases lining up with TRBD1. Trimming took 8 bases from V and 8 from J; bases not matched to a gene: 11. The germline gives CDR1 MNHEY, CDR2 SMNVEV (reference sequence). The CDR3 extends over 14 amino acids. For the CDR3, the DNA is TGTGCCAGCCGCATGGACAGGGGGATTCGAGGCTACACCTTC. This sequence encodes CASRMDRGIRGYTF.

The rearrangement links TRBV12-5 to TRBJ2-2, with D perhaps TRBD1 (6 bases). Germline CDR1 and CDR2: LGHNT and FRNRAP. Deletions cut 0 bases from V and 6 bases from J, with 35 bases between. This CDR3 has 23 amino acids. The CDR3 protein is CASGLVPITWGRVGAGLPGELFF. In DNA form, the CDR3 reads TGTGCTAGTGGTTTGGTACCAATTACATGGGGGCGCGTGGGAGCTGGGTTGCCCGGGGAGCTGTTTTTT.

The sample holds one count of this clone. The chain uses TRBV19 and TRBJ2-1; 7 bases map to TRBD1. Losses at the gene ends were 8 bases for V and 2 bases for J; bases not matched to a gene: 9. The germline V gene encodes CDR1 LNHDA and CDR2 SQIVND (reference sequence). The CDR3 loop spans 15 amino acids. CDR3 protein: CASDTPGQTYNEQFF. CDR3 sequence (DNA): TGTGCCAGTGATACCCCGGGACAGACCTACAATGAGCAGTTCTTC.

CDR3: CASSVPTPGGRPYSNQPQHF. CDR3 nucleotide sequence: TGTGCCAGCAGCGTCCCGACACCAGGGGGACGCCCTTATAGCAATCAGCCCCAGCATTTT. The chain recombines TRBV9 with TRBJ1-5; 7 bases match TRBD1. Germline CDR1 is SGDLS and CDR2 is YYNGEE. This CDR3 has 20 amino acids. J was trimmed by 0 bases and V by 2 bases; bases with no gene match: 17.

This chain uses TRBV6-5 with TRBJ2-1; D is perhaps TRBD1 (6 bases). CDR1 is MNHEY and CDR2 is SVGAGI in the germline V gene. V dropped 2 bases and J dropped 8 bases, with 19 bases sitting between them. This CDR3 region has 16 residues. In DNA, the CDR3 is TGTGCCAGCAGTTACAGAGGGGGACGTGGGTACGATGAGCAGTTCTTC. This encodes CASSYRGGRGYDEQFF.

The rearrangement uses TRBV28 and TRBJ1-5; D is unclear. Germline CDR1 and CDR2: MDHEN and SYDVKM. The CDR3 consists of 14 residues. The ends were cut back, 6 bases at V and 1 base at J, with 10 bases in the middle. CDR3 sequence: CASSSTGSNQPQHF. The CDR3 nucleotides are TGTGCCAGCAGCTCGACGGGGAGCAATCAGCCCCAGCATTTT.

DNA of the CDR3: TGTGCCAGCAGCTTCGGTCTGTACACTGAAGCTTTCTTT. Translating it yields CASSFGLYTEAFF. The rearrangement links TRBV7-9 to TRBJ1-1, with no clear D. Germline CDR1 is SEHNR and CDR2 is FQNEAQ (reference sequence). Trimming cost V 3 bases and J 3 bases, with 8 bases left between them. This CDR3 is 13 amino acids long.

The rearrangement uses TRBV7-3 and TRBJ1-1; 9 nucleotides match TRBD1. Trimming at V came to 4 bases and at J to 4 bases, leaving 7 bases not matched to a gene. Germline values: CDR1 SGHTA, CDR2 FQGTGA. The CDR3 is 15 residues long. The CDR3 sequence is CASSSTRTGATEAFF. For the CDR3, the DNA is TGTGCCAGCAGCTCCACTCGGACAGGGGCCACTGAAGCTTTCTTT.

The CDR3 reads CASSHGTGLQWGQYF. For the CDR3, the DNA is TGTGCCAGCAGCCACGGGACAGGTCTTCAATGGGGGCAGTACTTC. The V and J genes are TRBV11-2 and TRBJ2-7; 8 bases are shared with TRBD1. The CDR3 loop spans 15 amino acids. V lost 5 bases and J lost 9; bases outside the gene matches: 15. Germline loops: CDR1 SGHAT, CDR2 FQNNGV. Full variable domain (remainder filled in from reference TRBV11-2 and TRBJ2-7): EAGVAQSPRYKIIEKRQSVAFWCNPISGHATLYWYQQILGQGPKLLIQFQNNGVVDDSQLPKDRFSAERLKGVDSTLKIQPAKLEDSAVYLCASSHGTGLQWGQYFGPGTRLTVT.